Here is one T cell receptor (beta chain) with its context. The PCR ran on 60 Vbeta and 13 Jbeta primers. Method: immunoSEQ multiplex PCR; TCRdb's copy keeps in-frame clones and lacks some. The repertoire holds nearly 80,000 clones, over 70% seen once, with around 22% in the top ten. The sample originates from a study of cytomegalovirus exposure and HLA in healthy donors. This CDR3 region has 16 residues. Germline V lookup: CDR1 SGHRS, CDR2 YFSETQ. The V end was cut by 4 bases, the J end by 6 bases, with 22 bases between. Healthy bone marrow donors made up the cohort. The TCR originated in a middle-aged woman in good health and CMV-seropositive. The sequenced material came from PBMCs. The chain joins TRBV5-1 to TRBJ2-5; D gene unclear. The CDR3 reads CASSLNAVAAFQTQYF. The CDR3 DNA follows: TGCGCCAGCAGCCTAAACGCCGTGGCGGCTTTTCAGACCCAGTACTTC.